These 12 T cell receptor beta chains originate from one sample sequenced in a study of blood T cells in healthy people across ages. The use of a sample-barcoded 5' primer and a J-beta primer mix characterized a second PCR of roughly 7 to 12 cycles. TCRdb called the 5' RACE reads again in MiXCR, with one record for every CDR3 protein. This sample has hundreds of thousands of distinct CDR3 sequences, with approximately 40% found just once. The sample consisted of blood. The receptors shown here come from an elderly man in good health.

This clonotype was observed at least ten times. The V and J genes are TRBV18 and TRBJ2-1; D gene uncertain. Germline V gene data show CDR1 as KGHSH and CDR2 as LQKENI. The CDR3 is 13 amino acids. V lost 6 bases to trimming and J lost 7 bases, with 13 bases between them. CDR3 bases: TGTGCCAGCTCGCCAGGATTAAGTAATGAGCAGTTCTTC. Amino acid sequence: CASSPGLSNEQFF.

This clonotype was seen a few times. V and J are TRBV27 and TRBJ2-5; 7 positions match TRBD1. V dropped 4 bases and J dropped 7; count of bases not matched to a gene: 15. The CDR3 loop spans 16 amino acids. The V gene's germline CDR1 is MNHEY and CDR2 SMNVEV (reference sequence). This chain's CDR3 is CASSSAPTGNLGTQYF. CDR3 in DNA: TGTGCCAGCAGTTCGGCGCCGACAGGGAACCTGGGGACCCAGTACTTC.

The chain employs TRBV4-2 and TRBJ2-1; 12 bases agree with TRBD2. The CDR3 contains 14 residues. Germline values: CDR1 LGHNA, CDR2 YNFKEQ. The trim removed 3 bases at V and 15 bases at J, leaving 9 bases unmatched. This CDR3 is CASSQGTSGPTRFF. DNA of the CDR3: TGTGCCAGCAGCCAGGGGACTAGCGGGCCCACCAGGTTCTTC.

CDR3 sequence reads: CSASSQYEQYF. The CDR3 bases are TGCAGTGCTAGCTCGCAGTACGAGCAGTACTTC. This chain uses TRBV20-1 with TRBJ2-7, with D unclear. There are 11 residues in the CDR3. Looked up from germline, CDR1 is DFQATT and CDR2 is SNEGSKA (reference sequence). Deletions cut 3 bases from V and 4 bases from J, with 7 bases between.

In its sample, this clonotype was seen many times. The chain recombines TRBV27 with TRBJ2-7; 16 nucleotides match TRBD2. The V segment lost 6 bases and the J segment 3 bases; nucleotides outside the gene matches: 14. Germline lookup yields CDR1 MNHEY and CDR2 SMNVEV (reference sequence). The CDR3 is 19 residues long. The CDR3 sequence: CASSVKPGLAGGLLYEQYF. The DNA for the CDR3 is TGTGCCAGCAGCGTAAAGCCGGGACTAGCGGGAGGGCTGCTCTACGAGCAGTACTTC.

This clonotype showed up many times. The CDR3 here is CASSSTTGIRTDTQYF. In DNA, the CDR3 is TGTGCCAGCAGCTCAACTACAGGGATTCGCACAGATACGCAGTATTTT. V gene TRBV7-2 combines with J gene TRBJ2-3, with a possible D match to TRBD1 (6 bases). The CDR3 consists of 16 residues. The germline V and J ends were trimmed by 4 bases and 1 base, with 15 bases remaining between them. Germline V lookup: CDR1 SGHTA, CDR2 FQGNSA. Drawing the rest from reference TRBV7-2 and TRBJ2-3, the complete variable domain is GAGVSQSPSNKVTEKGKDVELRCDPISGHTALYWYRQSLGQGLEFLIYFQGNSAPDKSGLPSDRFSAERTGGSVSTLTIQRTQQEDSAVYLCASSSTTGIRTDTQYFGPGTRLTVL.

The chain links TRBV18 to TRBJ2-3, with D possibly being TRBD2 (5 bases). Germline CDR1 is KGHSH and CDR2 is LQKENI. This CDR3 contains 16 residues. V was trimmed by 5 bases and J by 3 bases, leaving 18 bases between them. CDR3 residues: CASSSSGSENTDTQYF. The CDR3 nucleotides read TGTGCCAGCTCATCATCGGGTAGCGAGAATACAGATACGCAGTATTTT.

This clonotype was seen more than once but under ten times. The V call is TRBV25-1, the J call TRBJ2-4; D is possibly TRBD1 (6 bases). The V and J ends lost 3 bases and 5 bases respectively, with 8 bases between them. This CDR3 has 13 residues. CDR1 MGHDK and CDR2 SYGVNS come from the germline V gene. The CDR3 bases are TGTGCCAGCAGTGAGACAGGAGAAAACATTCAGTACTTC. Translating it yields CASSETGENIQYF.

This chain joins TRBV7-2 and TRBJ1-5; D not resolved. The CDR3 is 13 residues long. The germline CDR1 and CDR2 sequences are SGHTA and FQGNSA. Trimming removed 2 bases at V and 2 bases at J, with 4 bases between. The CDR3 loop reads CASSLSGNQPQHF. The CDR3, as DNA: TGTGCCAGCAGCTTATCGGGCAATCAGCCCCAGCATTTT.

The sample holds one count of this clonotype. The chain uses TRBV19 and TRBJ2-1; 8 bases fit TRBD1. Trimming took 8 bases from V and 4 from J; bases not matched to a gene: 13. This CDR3 is built from 16 residues. Germline V gene lookup returns CDR1 LNHDA and CDR2 SQIVND (reference sequence). The chain's CDR3 is CASLGQTGGDYNEQFF. Written as DNA, the CDR3 is TGTGCCAGTTTAGGGCAAACAGGGGGAGATTACAATGAGCAGTTCTTC.

This clonotype came up many times. The V call is TRBV6-5, the J call TRBJ2-3; D gene ambiguous. Trimming stripped 6 bases from V and 6 bases from J, with 7 bases between. There are 11 residues in the CDR3. CDR1 is MNHEY, CDR2 SVGAGI, per germline. The CDR3 DNA follows: TGTGCCAGCAGCCAACGCGATACGCAGTATTTT. Encoded protein: CASSQRDTQYF.

This clonotype occurred many times. This sequence joins TRBV30 and TRBJ2-6, with a possible D match to TRBD1 (6 bases). The V end was cut by 5 bases, the J end by 4 bases, with 12 bases between. Germline loops: CDR1 GTSNPN, CDR2 SVGIG (reference sequence). This CDR3 has 14 residues. The CDR3 is CAWAAGEGANVLTF. Written as DNA, the CDR3 is TGTGCCTGGGCCGCAGGGGAGGGGGCCAACGTCCTGACTTTC.